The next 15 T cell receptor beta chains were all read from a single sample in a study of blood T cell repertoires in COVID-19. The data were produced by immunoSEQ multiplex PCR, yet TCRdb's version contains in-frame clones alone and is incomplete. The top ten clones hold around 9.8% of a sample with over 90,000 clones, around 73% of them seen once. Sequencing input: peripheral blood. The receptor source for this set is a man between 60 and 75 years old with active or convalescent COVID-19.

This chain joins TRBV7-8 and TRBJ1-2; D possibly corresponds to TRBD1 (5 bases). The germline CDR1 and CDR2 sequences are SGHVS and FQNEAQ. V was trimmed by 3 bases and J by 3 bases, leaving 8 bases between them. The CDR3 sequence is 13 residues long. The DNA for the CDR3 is TGTGCCAGCAGCTTGGACATCGACTATGGCTACACCTTC. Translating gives CASSLDIDYGYTF. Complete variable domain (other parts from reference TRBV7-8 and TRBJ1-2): GAGVSQSPRYKVAKRGQDVALRCDPISGHVSLFWYQQALGQGPEFLTYFQNEAQLDKSGLPSDRFFAERPEGSVSTLKIQRTQQEDSAVYLCASSLDIDYGYTFGSGTRLTVV.

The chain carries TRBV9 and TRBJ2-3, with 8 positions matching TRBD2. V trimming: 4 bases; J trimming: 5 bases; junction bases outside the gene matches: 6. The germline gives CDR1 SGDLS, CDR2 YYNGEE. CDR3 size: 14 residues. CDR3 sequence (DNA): TGTGCCAGCAGCCGTAGCGGGAAGTTAGATACGCAGTATTTT. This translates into CASSRSGKLDTQYF.

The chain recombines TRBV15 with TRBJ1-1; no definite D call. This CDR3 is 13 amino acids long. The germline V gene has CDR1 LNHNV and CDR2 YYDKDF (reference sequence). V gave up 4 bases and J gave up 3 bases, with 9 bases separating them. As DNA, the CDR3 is TGTGCCACCAGCATAAGTTCGGACACTGAAGCTTTCTTT. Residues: CATSISSDTEAFF.

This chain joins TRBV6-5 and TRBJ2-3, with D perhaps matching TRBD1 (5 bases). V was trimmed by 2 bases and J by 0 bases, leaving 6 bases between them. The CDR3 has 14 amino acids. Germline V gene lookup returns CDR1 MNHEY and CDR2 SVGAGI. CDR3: CASSYGASTDTQYF. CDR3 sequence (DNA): TGTGCCAGCAGTTACGGGGCTAGCACAGATACGCAGTATTTT.

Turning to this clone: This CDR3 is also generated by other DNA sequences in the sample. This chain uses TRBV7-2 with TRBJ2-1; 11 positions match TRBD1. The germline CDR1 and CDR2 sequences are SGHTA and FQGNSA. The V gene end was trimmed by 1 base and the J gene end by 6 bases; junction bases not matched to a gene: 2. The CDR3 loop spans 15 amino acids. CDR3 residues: CASSLVGTGGNEQFF. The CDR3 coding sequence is TGTGCCAGCAGCTTAGTAGGGACAGGGGGCAATGAGCAGTTCTTC. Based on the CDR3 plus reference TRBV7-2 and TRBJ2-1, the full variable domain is GAGVSQSPSNKVTEKGKDVELRCDPISGHTALYWYRQSLGQGLEFLIYFQGNSAPDKSGLPSDRFSAERTGGSVSTLTIQRTQQEDSAVYLCASSLVGTGGNEQFFGPGTRLTVL.

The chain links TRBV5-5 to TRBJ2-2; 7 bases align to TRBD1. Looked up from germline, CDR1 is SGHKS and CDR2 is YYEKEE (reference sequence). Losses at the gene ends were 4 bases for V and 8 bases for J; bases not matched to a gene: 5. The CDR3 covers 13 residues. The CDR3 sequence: CASSRDSSGELFF. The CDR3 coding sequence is TGTGCCAGCAGCCGGGACAGTAGTGGGGAGCTGTTTTTT.

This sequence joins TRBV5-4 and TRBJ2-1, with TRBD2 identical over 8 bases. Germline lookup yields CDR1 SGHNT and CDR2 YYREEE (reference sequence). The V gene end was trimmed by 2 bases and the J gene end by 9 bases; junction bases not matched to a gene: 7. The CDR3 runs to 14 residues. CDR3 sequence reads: CASSFRAGGSEQFF. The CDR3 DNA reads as TGTGCCAGCAGCTTTAGGGCGGGAGGAAGTGAGCAGTTCTTC.

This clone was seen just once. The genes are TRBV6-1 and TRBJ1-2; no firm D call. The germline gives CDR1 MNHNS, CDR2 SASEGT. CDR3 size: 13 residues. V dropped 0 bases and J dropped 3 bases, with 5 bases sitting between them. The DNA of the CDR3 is TGTGCCAGCAGTGAAGCCAGATACTATGGCTACACCTTC. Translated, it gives CASSEARYYGYTF.

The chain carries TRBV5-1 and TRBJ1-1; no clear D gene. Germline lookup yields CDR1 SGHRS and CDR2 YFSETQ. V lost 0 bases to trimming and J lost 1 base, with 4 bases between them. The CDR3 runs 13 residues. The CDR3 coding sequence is TGCGCCAGCAGCTTGGCATGGAACACTGAAGCTTTCTTT. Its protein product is CASSLAWNTEAFF. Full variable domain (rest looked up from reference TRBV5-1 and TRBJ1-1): KAGVTQTPRYLIKTRGQQVTLSCSPISGHRSVSWYQQTPGQGLQFLFEYFSETQRNKGNFPGRFSGRQFSNSRSEMNVSTLELGDSALYLCASSLAWNTEAFFGQGTRLTVV.

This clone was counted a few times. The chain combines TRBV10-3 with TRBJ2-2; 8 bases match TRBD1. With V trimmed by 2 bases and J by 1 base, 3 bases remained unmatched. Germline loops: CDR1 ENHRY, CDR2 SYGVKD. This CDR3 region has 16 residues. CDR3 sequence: CAISEGGTGNTGELFF. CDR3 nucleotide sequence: TGTGCCATCAGTGAGGGAGGGACAGGGAACACCGGGGAGCTGTTTTTT.

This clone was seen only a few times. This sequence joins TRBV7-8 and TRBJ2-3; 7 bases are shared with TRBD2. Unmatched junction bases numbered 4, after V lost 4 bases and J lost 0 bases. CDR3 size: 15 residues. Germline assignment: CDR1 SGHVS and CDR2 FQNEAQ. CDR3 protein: CASSSAAGSTDTQYF. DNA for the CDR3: TGTGCCAGCAGCTCAGCAGCGGGGAGCACAGATACGCAGTATTTT.

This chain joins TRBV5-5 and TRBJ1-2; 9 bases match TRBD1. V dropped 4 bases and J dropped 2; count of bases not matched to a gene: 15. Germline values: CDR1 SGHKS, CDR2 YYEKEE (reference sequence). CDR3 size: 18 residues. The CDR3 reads CASSQTGTGSWSNYGYTF. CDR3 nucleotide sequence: TGTGCCAGCAGCCAGACCGGGACAGGGAGTTGGTCGAACTATGGCTACACCTTC.

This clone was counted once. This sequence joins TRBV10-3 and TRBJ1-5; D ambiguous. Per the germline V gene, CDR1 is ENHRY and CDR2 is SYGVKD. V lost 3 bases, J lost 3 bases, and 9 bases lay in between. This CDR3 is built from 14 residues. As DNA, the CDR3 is TGTGCCATCAGTGATAGAGGGTCCAATCAGCCCCAGCATTTT. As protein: CAISDRGSNQPQHF.

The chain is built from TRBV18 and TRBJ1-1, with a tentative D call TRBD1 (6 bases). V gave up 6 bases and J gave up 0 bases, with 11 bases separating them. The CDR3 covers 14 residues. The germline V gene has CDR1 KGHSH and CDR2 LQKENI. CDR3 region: CASSGGQLNTEAFF. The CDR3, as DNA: TGTGCCAGCTCGGGCGGACAGCTGAACACTGAAGCTTTCTTT.

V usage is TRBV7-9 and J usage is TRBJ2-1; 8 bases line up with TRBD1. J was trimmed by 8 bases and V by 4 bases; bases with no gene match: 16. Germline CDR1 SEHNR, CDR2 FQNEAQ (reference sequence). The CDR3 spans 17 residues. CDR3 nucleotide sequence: TGTGCCAGCAGCTCCTATAAACAGGGGGGTAATATCGATGAGCAGTTCTTC. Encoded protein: CASSSYKQGGNIDEQFF.